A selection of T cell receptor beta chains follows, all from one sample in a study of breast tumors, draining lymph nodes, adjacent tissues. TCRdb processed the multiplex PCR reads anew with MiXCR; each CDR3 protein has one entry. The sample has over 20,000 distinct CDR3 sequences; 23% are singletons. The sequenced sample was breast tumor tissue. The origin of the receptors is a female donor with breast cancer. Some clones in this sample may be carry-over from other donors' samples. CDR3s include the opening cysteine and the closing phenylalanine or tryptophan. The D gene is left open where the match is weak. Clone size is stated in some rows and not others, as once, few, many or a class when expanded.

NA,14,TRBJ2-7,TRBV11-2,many,CASSSSLGADEQYF,TGTGCCAGCAGCTCGTCGTTGGGGGCTGACGAGCAGTACTTC
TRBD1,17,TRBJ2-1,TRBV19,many,CASSPGGGTGTYNEQFF,TGTGCCAGTAGCCCTGGGGGGGGGACAGGGACCTACAATGAGCAGTTCTTC
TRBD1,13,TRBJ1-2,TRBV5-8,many,CASSQGEEIGYTF,TGTGCCAGCAGTCAGGGGGAGGAGATAGGCTACACCTTC
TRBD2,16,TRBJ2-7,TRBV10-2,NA,CASSPPPTSGEYEQYF,TGCGCCAGCAGCCCCCCGCCGACTAGCGGAGAATACGAGCAGTACTTC
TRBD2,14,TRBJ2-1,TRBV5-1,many,CASSFISGNSEQFF,TGCGCCAGCAGCTTCATTAGCGGGAACAGTGAGCAGTTCTTC
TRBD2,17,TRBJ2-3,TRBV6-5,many,CASSPGRGRAGTDTQYF,TGTGCCAGCAGCCCTGGGCGCGGGAGGGCCGGCACAGATACGCAGTATTTT
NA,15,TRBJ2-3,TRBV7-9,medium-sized,CASSQQPGSTDTQYF,TGTGCCAGCAGCCAGCAGCCGGGGAGCACAGATACGCAGTATTTT
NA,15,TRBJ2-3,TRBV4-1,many,CASSQGSSTTDTQYF,TGCGCCAGCAGTCAGGGGAGTAGTACGACAGATACGCAGTATTTT
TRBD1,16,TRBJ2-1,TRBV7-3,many,CASSPGQGGTYNEQFF,TGTGCCAGCAGCCCAGGACAGGGCGGCACCTACAATGAGCAGTTCTTC
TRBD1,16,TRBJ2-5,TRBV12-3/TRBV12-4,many,CASSLGQGAGRETQYF,TGTGCCAGCAGCTTGGGACAGGGGGCAGGCAGAGAGACCCAGTACTTC
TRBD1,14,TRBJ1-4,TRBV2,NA,CASRDTGTDEKLFF,TGTGCCAGCAGGGACACCGGGACAGATGAAAAACTGTTTTTT
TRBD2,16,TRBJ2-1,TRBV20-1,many,CSARPHSGNFYNEQFF,TGCAGTGCTAGACCCCACAGCGGGAATTTTTACAATGAGCAGTTCTTC
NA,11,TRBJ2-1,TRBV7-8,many,CASSLVTEQFF,TGTGCCAGCAGCTTAGTGACTGAGCAGTTCTTC
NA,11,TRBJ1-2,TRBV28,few,CASGRQRGYTF,TGTGCCAGCGGGAGACAACGTGGCTACACCTTC
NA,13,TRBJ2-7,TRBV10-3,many,CAIGRQRLYEQYF,TGTGCCATCGGTAGACAGCGACTCTACGAGCAGTACTTC
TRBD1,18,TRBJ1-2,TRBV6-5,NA,CASNYSSNPDRVDYGYTF,TGTGCCAGTAATTACTCGAGTAATCCGGACAGGGTGGACTATGGCTACACCTTC
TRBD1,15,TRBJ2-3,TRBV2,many,CASRRGQGRASTQYF,TGTGCCAGCAGGCGAGGACAGGGGAGAGCAAGTACGCAGTATTTT
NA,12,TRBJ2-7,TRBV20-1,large,CSAPDSFYEQYF,TGCAGTGCTCCCGACAGTTTCTACGAGCAGTACTTC
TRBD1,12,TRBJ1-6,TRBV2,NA,CARGQANSPLHF,TGTGCCAGGGGACAGGCCAATTCACCCCTCCACTTT
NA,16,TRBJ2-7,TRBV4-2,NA,CTSSQELPGGSYEQYF,TGTACCAGCAGCCAAGAGCTCCCAGGGGGGAGCTACGAGCAGTACTTC
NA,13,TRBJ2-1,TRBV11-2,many,CASSADSYNEQFF,TGTGCCAGCAGCGCGGACAGCTACAATGAGCAGTTCTTC
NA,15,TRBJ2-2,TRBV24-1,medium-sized,CATSGLAGYTGELFF,TGTGCCACCAGCGGATTAGCAGGGTACACCGGGGAGCTGTTTTTT
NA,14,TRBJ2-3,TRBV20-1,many,CSARVASGTDTQYF,TGCAGTGCTAGAGTAGCTAGCGGCACAGATACGCAGTATTTT
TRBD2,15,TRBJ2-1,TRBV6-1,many,CASASGTSPYNEQFF,TGTGCCAGCGCCTCAGGGACTAGCCCATACAATGAGCAGTTCTTC
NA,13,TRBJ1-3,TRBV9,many,CASSETVGSTIYF,TGTGCCAGCAGCGAGACAGTTGGAAGCACCATATATTTT
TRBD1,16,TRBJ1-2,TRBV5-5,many,CASSPSPGQGAKGYTF,TGTGCCAGCAGCCCGAGTCCCGGACAGGGGGCGAAGGGCTACACCTTC
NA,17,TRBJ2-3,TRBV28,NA,CAAFQGYDLMATDTQYF,TGTGCCGCCTTCCAGGGGTACGACTTGATGGCCACAGATACGCAGTATTTT
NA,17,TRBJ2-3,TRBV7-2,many,CASSLAVVLASADTQYF,TGTGCCAGCAGCTTAGCGGTGGTCCTAGCGAGCGCGGATACGCAGTATTTT
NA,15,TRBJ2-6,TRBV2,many,CASSEASAGANVLTF,TGTGCCAGCAGTGAGGCTAGCGCTGGGGCCAACGTCCTGACTTTC
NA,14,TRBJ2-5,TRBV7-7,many,CASSFGLGGETQYF,TGTGCTAGCAGCTTCGGGCTCGGTGGAGAGACCCAGTACTTC
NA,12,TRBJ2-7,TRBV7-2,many,CASSWGYYEQYF,TGTGCCAGCAGCTGGGGCTACTACGAGCAGTACTTC
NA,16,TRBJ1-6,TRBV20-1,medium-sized,CSAISLFQGYNSPLHF,TGCAGTGCGATCAGCCTCTTTCAGGGATATAATTCACCCCTCCACTTT
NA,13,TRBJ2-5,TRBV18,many,CASSLTVQETQYF,TGTGCCAGCTCCCTCACCGTCCAAGAGACCCAGTACTTC
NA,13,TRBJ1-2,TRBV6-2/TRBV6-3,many,CASSYPWTVGYTF,TGTGCCAGCAGTTACCCTTGGACTGTTGGCTACACCTTC
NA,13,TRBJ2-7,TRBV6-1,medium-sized,CASSGYSISEQYF,TGTGCCAGCAGTGGGTACAGCATTTCCGAGCAGTACTTC
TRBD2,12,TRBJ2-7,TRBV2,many,CASKLAGYEQYF,TGTGCCAGCAAGCTAGCGGGTTACGAGCAGTACTTC
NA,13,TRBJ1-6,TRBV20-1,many,CSASNRDNSPLHF,TGCAGTGCTAGTAACAGGGATAATTCACCCCTCCACTTT
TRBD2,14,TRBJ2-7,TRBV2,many,CASRVLAGVGEQYF,TGTGCCAGCAGAGTACTAGCGGGAGTTGGAGAGCAGTACTTC
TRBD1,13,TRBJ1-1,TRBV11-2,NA,CASRLTGGTEAFF,TGTGCCAGCAGACTCACAGGGGGCACTGAAGCTTTCTTT
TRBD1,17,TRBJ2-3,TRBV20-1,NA,CSAPQGAQTHPTDTQYF,TGCAGTGCTCCACAGGGGGCCCAAACCCACCCCACAGATACGCAGTATTTT
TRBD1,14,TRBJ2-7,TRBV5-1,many,CASSLGGTGDEQYF,TGCGCCAGCAGCTTGGGGGGGACAGGGGACGAGCAGTACTTC
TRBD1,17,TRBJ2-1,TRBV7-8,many,CASSTTGTGPPGNEQFF,TGTGCCAGCAGCACGACCGGGACAGGACCCCCTGGCAATGAGCAGTTCTTC
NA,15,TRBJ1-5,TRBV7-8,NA,CASSLWGEFDQPQHF,TGTGCCAGCAGCTTATGGGGGGAGTTCGATCAGCCCCAGCATTTT
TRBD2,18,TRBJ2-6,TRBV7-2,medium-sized,CASSLGLAGSSGANVLTF,TGTGCCAGCAGCTTAGGGCTAGCGGGTTCGTCAGGGGCCAACGTCCTGACTTTC
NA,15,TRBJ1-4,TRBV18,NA,CASSSGTPTNEKLFF,TGTGCCAGCTCTTCCGGGACGCCAACTAATGAAAAACTGTTTTTT
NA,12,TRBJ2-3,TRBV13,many,CASSSTTDTQYF,TGTGCCAGCAGCTCTACCACAGATACGCAGTATTTT
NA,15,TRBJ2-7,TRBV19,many,CASSVSGDNSYEQYF,TGTGCCAGTAGTGTCTCCGGCGACAACTCCTACGAGCAGTACTTC
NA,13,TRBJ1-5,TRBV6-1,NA,CASLGRSGEPQHF,TGTGCCAGCCTGGGGAGATCTGGCGAGCCCCAGCATTTT
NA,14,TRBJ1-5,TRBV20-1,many,CSARLPTSNQPQHF,TGCAGTGCTAGACTTCCCACTAGCAATCAGCCCCAGCATTTT
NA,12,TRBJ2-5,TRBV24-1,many,CATSDNNGVPDF,TGTGCCACCAGTGACAACAACGGGGTCCCGGACTTC
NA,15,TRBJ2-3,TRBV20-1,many,CSARGHGSGADTQYF,TGCAGTGCTAGAGGTCACGGGAGTGGTGCAGATACGCAGTATTTT
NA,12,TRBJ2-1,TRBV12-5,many,CASGLGDNEQFF,TGTGCTAGTGGTTTGGGAGATAATGAGCAGTTCTTC
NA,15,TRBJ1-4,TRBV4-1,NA,CASSQAYRVGEKLSF,TGCGCCAGCAGCCAGGCTTACAGGGTTGGTGAAAAACTGTCTTTT
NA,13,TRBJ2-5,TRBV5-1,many,CASSFGFQETQYF,TGCGCCAGCAGCTTCGGGTTTCAAGAGACCCAGTACTTC